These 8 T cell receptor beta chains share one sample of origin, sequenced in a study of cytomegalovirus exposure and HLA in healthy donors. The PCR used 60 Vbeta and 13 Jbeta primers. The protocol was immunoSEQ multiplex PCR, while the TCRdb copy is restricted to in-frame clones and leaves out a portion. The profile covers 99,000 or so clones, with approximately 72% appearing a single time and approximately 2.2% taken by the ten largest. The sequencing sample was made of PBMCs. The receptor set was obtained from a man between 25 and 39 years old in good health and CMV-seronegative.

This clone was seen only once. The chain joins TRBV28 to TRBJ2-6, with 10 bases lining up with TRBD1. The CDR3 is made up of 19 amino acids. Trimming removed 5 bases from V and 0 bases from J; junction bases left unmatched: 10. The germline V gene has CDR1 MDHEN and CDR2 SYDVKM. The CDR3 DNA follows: TGTGCCAGCAGTATCCTCCGGGACAGGGGCCTCTCTGGGGCCAACGTCCTGACTTTC. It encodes CASSILRDRGLSGANVLTF.

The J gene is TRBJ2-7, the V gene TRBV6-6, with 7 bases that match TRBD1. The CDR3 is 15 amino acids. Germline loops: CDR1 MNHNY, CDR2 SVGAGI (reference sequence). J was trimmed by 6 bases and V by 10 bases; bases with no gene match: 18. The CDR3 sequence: CATQGPLAGGGEQYF. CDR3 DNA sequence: TGTGCCACTCAAGGGCCCCTGGCAGGGGGTGGCGAGCAGTACTTC.

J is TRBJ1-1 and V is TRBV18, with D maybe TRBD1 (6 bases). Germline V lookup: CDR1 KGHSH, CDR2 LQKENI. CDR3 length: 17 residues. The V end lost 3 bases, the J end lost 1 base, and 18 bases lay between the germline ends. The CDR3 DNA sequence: TGTGCCAGCTCACCGGCCTACTACCGGGACAAGAACACTGAAGCTTTCTTT. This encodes CASSPAYYRDKNTEAFF.

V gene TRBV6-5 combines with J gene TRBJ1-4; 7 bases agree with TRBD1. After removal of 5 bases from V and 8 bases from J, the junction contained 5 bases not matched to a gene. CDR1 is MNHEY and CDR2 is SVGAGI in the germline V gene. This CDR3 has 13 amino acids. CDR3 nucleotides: TGTGCCAGCAGTGAGACAGGGAGAGAAAAACTGTTTTTT. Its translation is CASSETGREKLFF.

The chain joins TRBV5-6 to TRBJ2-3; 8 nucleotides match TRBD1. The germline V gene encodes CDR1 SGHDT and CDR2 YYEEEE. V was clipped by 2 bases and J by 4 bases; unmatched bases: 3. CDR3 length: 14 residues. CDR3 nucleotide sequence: TGTGCCAGCAGCTTCGGACAGGGCGCAGATACGCAGTATTTT. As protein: CASSFGQGADTQYF. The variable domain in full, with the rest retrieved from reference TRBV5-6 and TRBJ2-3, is DAGVTQSPTHLIKTRGQQVTLRCSPKSGHDTVSWYQQALGQGPQFIFQYYEEEERQRGNFPDRFSGHQFPNYSSELNVNALLLGDSALYLCASSFGQGADTQYFGPGTRLTVL.

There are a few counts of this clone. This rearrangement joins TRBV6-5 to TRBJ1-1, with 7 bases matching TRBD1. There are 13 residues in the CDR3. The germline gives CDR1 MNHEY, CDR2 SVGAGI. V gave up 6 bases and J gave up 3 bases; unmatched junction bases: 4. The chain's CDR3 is CASRNDRDTEAFF. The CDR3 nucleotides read TGTGCCAGCAGAAACGACAGGGACACTGAAGCTTTCTTT.

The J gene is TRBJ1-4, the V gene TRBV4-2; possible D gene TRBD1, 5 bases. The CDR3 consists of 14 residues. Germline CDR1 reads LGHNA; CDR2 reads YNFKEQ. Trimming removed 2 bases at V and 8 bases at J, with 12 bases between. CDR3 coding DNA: TGTGCCAGCAGCCAACCCGGACACGGGGAAAAACTGTTTTTT. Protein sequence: CASSQPGHGEKLFF.

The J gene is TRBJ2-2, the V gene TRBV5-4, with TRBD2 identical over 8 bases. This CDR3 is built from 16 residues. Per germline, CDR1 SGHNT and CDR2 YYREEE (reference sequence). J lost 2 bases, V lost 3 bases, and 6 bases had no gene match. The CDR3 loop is CASSSGTSVNTGELFF. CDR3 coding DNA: TGTGCCAGCAGCTCTGGGACTAGTGTCAACACCGGGGAGCTGTTTTTT.